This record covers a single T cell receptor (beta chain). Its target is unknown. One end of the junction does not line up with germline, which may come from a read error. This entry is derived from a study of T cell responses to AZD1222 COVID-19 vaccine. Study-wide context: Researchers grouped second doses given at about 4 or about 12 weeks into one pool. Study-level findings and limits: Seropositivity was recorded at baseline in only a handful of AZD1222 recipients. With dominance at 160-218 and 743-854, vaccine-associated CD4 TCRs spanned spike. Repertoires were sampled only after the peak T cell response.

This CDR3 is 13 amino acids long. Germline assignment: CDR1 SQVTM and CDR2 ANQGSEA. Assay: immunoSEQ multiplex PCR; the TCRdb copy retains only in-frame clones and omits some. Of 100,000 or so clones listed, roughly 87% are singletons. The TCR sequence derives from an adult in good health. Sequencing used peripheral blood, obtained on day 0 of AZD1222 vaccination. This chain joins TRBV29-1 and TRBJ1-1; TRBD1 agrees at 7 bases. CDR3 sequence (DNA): TGCAGCGTTGCTCTCCTGGAGGGGGCTGAGGCTTTCTTT. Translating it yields CSVALLEGAEAFF.